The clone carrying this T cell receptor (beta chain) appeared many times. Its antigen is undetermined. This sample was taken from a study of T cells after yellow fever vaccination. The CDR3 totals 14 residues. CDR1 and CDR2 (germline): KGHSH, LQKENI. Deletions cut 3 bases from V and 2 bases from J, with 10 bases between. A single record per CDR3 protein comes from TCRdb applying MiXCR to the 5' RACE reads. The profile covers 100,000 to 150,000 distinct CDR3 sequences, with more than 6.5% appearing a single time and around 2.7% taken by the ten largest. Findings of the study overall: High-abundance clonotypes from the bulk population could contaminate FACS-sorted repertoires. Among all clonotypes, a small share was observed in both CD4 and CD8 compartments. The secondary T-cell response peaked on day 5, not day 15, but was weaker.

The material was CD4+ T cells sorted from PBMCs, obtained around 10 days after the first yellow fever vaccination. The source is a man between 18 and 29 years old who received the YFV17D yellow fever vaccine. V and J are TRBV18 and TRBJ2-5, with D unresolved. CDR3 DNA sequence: TGTGCCAGCTCACCCCGACCGATACAAGAGACCCAGTACTTC. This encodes CASSPRPIQETQYF.